These T cell receptor beta chains were read from a single sample in a study of T cells in Graves' hyperthyroidism and ophthalmopathy. TCRdb analysed the multiplex PCR reads with MiXCR anew, one entry per CDR3 protein. Of about 360,000 distinct CDR3 sequences listed, 13% were seen once; the top ten hold around a tenth. The sequencing input was blood. The source is a woman between 18 and 29 years old with Graves' hyperthyroidism. Both conserved end residues are part of each CDR3. D genes are given only for firm matches. Some rows mark clone size as missing; the rest say once, few, many or name a class of expanded clone.

size: many; D: NA; V: TRBV10-3; J: TRBJ1-5; DNA: TGTGCCATCAGTGAGTCTCCGGGAAATCAGCCCCAGCATTTT; CDR3: CAISESPGNQPQHF
size: many; D: TRBD1; V: TRBV29-1; J: TRBJ2-3; DNA: TGCAGCGTTAGGGACAGGGGGAGCACAGATACGCAGTATTTT; CDR3: CSVRDRGSTDTQYF
size: NA; D: NA; V: TRBV5-6; J: TRBJ1-1; DNA: TGTGCCAGCAGCTTACTCGCAGGGCAGTACACTGAAGCTTTCTTT; CDR3: CASSLLAGQYTEAFF
size: many; D: NA; V: TRBV29-1; J: TRBJ2-7; DNA: TGCAGCGTTGGGGACAACCCCCAATTCGAGCAGTACTTC; CDR3: CSVGDNPQFEQYF
size: many; D: NA; V: TRBV20-1; J: TRBJ2-3; DNA: TGCAGTGCTATCAGATATACGCAGTATTTT; CDR3: CSAIRYTQYF
size: many; D: NA; V: TRBV28; J: TRBJ1-4; DNA: TGTGCCAGCAGGCGCGGGGTGAGAGGTGAAAAACTGTTTTTT; CDR3: CASRRGVRGEKLFF
size: many; D: TRBD2; V: TRBV6-1; J: TRBJ2-5; DNA: TGTGCCAGCAGTCCCGGGGCAATAGCGGGGCCCCAAGAGACCCAGTACTTC; CDR3: CASSPGAIAGPQETQYF
size: NA; D: TRBD1; V: TRBV19; J: TRBJ1-1; DNA: TGTGCCAGTAGTCTACGGACAGGGAGGGGGCCTGAAGCTTTCTTT; CDR3: CASSLRTGRGPEAFF
size: many; D: TRBD2; V: TRBV12-3/TRBV12-4; J: TRBJ2-3; DNA: TGTGCCAGCGGACCATCGGCTAGCGGGAGGTATACGCAGTATTTT; CDR3: CASGPSASGRYTQYF
size: many; D: NA; V: TRBV5-1; J: TRBJ1-2; DNA: TGCGCCAGCAGCGCACCGGGACAAAGACTCGGCTACACCTTC; CDR3: CASSAPGQRLGYTF
size: many; D: NA; V: TRBV11-3; J: TRBJ2-2; DNA: TGTGCCAGCAGCTTAGAGGGGCCCAACCACTCGGGTACCGGGGAGCTGTTTTTT; CDR3: CASSLEGPNHSGTGELFF